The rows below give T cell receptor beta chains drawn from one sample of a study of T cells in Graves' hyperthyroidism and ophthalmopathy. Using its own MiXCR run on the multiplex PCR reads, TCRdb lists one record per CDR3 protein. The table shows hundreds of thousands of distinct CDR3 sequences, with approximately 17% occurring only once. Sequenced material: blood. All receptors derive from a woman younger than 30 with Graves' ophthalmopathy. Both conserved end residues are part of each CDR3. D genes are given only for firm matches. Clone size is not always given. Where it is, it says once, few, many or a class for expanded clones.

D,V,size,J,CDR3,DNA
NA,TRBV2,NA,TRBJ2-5,CASSEEQTQYF,TGTGCCAGCAGTGAAGAGCAGACCCAGTACTTC
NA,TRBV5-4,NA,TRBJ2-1,CASSLEGREANEQFF,TGTGCCAGCAGCTTGGAAGGCAGAGAAGCCAATGAGCAGTTCTTC
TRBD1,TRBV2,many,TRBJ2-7,CASSETDRARYEQYF,TGTGCCAGCAGTGAAACCGACAGGGCGCGGTACGAGCAGTACTTC
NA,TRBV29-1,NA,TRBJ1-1,CSVERPWDGNTEAFF,TGCAGCGTTGAACGACCCTGGGACGGGAACACTGAAGCTTTCTTT
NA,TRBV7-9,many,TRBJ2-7,CASSFGATSVEQYF,TGTGCCAGCAGTTTTGGGGCGACCTCAGTCGAGCAGTACTTC
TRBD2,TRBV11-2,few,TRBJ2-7,CASSPRGTSADEQYF,TGTGCCAGCAGCCCTAGAGGGACTAGCGCGGACGAGCAGTACTTC
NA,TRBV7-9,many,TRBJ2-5,CASSLALGEETQYF,TGTGCCAGCAGCTTAGCGCTAGGTGAAGAGACCCAGTACTTC
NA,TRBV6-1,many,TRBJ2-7,CASSKRQEIYEQYF,TGTGCCAGCAGTAAACGACAGGAGATCTACGAGCAGTACTTC
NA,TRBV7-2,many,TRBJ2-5,CASSRKETQYF,TGTGCCAGCAGCCGTAAGGAGACCCAGTACTTC
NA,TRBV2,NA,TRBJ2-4,CASSETALRDAKNIQYF,TGTGCCAGCAGTGAAACCGCCCTAAGGGATGCCAAAAACATTCAGTACTTC
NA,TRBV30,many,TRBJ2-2,CAWSRRTGELFF,TGTGCCTGGAGTAGGCGCACCGGGGAGCTGTTTTTT
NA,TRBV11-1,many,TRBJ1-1,CASSPHGLSTEAFF,TGTGCCAGCAGCCCCCACGGGCTGAGCACTGAAGCTTTCTTT
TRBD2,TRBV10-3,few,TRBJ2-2,CAIRLAGETGELFF,TGTGCCATCCGACTAGCGGGGGAAACCGGGGAGCTGTTTTTT
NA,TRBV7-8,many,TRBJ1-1,CASRATGWRANTEAFF,TGTGCCAGCAGGGCAACAGGGTGGCGGGCGAACACTGAAGCTTTCTTT
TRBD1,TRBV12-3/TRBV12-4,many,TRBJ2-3,CASSTRTGGSTDTQYF,TGTGCCAGCAGTACCCGGACAGGGGGTAGCACAGATACGCAGTATTTT
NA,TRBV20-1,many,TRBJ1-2,CSAGTGTLYGYTF,TGCAGTGCTGGAACAGGGACCCTCTATGGCTACACCTTC
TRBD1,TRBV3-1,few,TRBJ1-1,CASSQDQGAFTEAFF,TGTGCCAGCAGCCAAGATCAGGGGGCTTTTACTGAAGCTTTCTTT
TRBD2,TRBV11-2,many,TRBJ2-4,CASSLLGASGLIAKNIQYF,TGTGCCAGCAGCTTATTAGGGGCTAGCGGGCTAATAGCCAAAAACATTCAGTACTTC
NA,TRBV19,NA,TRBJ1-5,CASSLRPTGTGQPQHF,TGTGCCAGTAGTCTCCGTCCTACAGGGACGGGGCAGCCCCAGCATTTT
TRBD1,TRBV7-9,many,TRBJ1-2,CASSFTGDNYGYTF,TGTGCCAGCAGCTTCACAGGGGACAACTATGGCTACACCTTC
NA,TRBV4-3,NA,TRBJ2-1,CASSQDSIVSEEQFF,TGCGCCAGCAGCCAAGATTCCATCGTTAGCGAAGAGCAGTTCTTC
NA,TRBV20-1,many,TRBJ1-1,CSARGGATEAFF,TGCAGTGCTAGAGGGGGCGCGACTGAAGCTTTCTTT
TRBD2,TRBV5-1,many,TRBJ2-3,CASTDLAGATDTQYF,TGCGCCAGCACCGACCTAGCGGGGGCCACAGATACGCAGTATTTT
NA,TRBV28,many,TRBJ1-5,CASSLSGDGSAIQPQHF,TGTGCCAGCAGTTTATCGGGGGACGGGAGCGCAATTCAGCCCCAGCATTTT
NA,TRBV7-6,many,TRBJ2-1,CASSPETRYNEQFF,TGTGCCAGCAGCCCTGAGACTAGATACAATGAGCAGTTCTTC
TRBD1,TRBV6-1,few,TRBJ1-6,CASSPVPGQTNSPLHF,TGTGCCAGCAGCCCGGTTCCGGGACAGACCAATTCACCCCTCCACTTT
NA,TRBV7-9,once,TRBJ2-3,CASSSQGLTYPDTQYF,TGTGCCAGCAGCTCTCAGGGGCTAACCTACCCAGATACGCAGTATTTT
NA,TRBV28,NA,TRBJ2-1,CASSSSGGPNNEQSF,TGTGCCAGCAGTTCTAGTGGGGGGCCAAACAATGAGCAGTCCTTC
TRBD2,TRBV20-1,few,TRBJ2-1,CSASPSGYNEQFF,TGCAGTGCTAGTCCTAGCGGATACAATGAGCAGTTCTTC
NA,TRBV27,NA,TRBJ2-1,CATQKLGGAYNEQFF,TGTGCCACCCAGAAGTTGGGCGGGGCGTACAATGAGCAGTTCTTC
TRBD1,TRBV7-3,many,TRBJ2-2,CASSATGGTGELFF,TGTGCCAGCAGCGCAACAGGGGGCACCGGGGAGCTGTTTTTT
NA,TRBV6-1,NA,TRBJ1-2,CASSYIRGGAYYGYTF,TGTGCCAGCAGTTATATTCGGGGGGGCGCGTACTATGGCTACACCTTC
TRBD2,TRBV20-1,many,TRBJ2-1,CSASGAGVSYNEQFF,TGCAGTGCTAGCGGAGCGGGAGTATCCTACAATGAGCAGTTCTTC
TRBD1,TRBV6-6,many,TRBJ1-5,CASSYRDRGNQPQHF,TGTGCCAGCAGTTACCGGGACAGGGGCAATCAGCCCCAGCATTTT
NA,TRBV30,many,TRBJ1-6,CAWSARQMGGNSPLHF,TGTGCCTGGAGTGCCAGGCAGATGGGGGGTAATTCACCCCTCCACTTT
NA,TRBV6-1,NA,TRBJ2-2,CASTTQSGISNTGELFF,TGTGCCAGCACCACTCAATCGGGCATCTCAAACACCGGGGAGCTGTTTTTT